Listed here are 19 T cell receptor beta chains from one sample, sequenced in a study of T cells in Graves' hyperthyroidism and ophthalmopathy. What was amplified from RNA transcripts were TCR beta CDR3 regions. The TCR CDR3 first-round RT-PCR relied on the HTBI primer set. TCRdb analysed the multiplex PCR reads with MiXCR anew, one entry per CDR3 protein. The sample contains fewer than 650,000 distinct CDR3 sequences, approximately 15% of which appear only once. The sample was blood. The receptors shown here come from a woman between 18 and 29 years old with Graves' ophthalmopathy.

This clonotype came up many times. J is TRBJ2-2 and V is TRBV7-9; D uncertain. Per germline, CDR1 SEHNR and CDR2 FQNEAQ (reference sequence). The germline V and J ends were trimmed by 11 bases and 1 base, with 11 bases remaining between them. The CDR3 spans 13 residues. In DNA form, the CDR3 reads TGTGCCCACGCAATGGGGAACACCGGGGAGCTGTTTTTT. Translated: CAHAMGNTGELFF.

This clonotype was seen many times. The J gene is TRBJ2-1, the V gene TRBV11-3, with 9 bases aligning to TRBD2. With 2 bases clipped from V and 7 bases from J, the junction kept 9 bases outside the gene matches. This CDR3 region has 16 residues. The germline V gene encodes CDR1 SGHNT and CDR2 YENEEA. CDR3 DNA: TGTGCCAGCAGCTTAAGGTTCGCGGGAGGGGGGAATGAGCAGTTCTTC. It specifies CASSLRFAGGGNEQFF.

This clonotype was observed a handful of times. V is TRBV29-1 and J is TRBJ2-3; 15 positions match TRBD2. CDR1 is SQVTM and CDR2 is ANQGSEA in the germline V gene. V shed 5 bases and J 4 bases; nucleotides not matched to a gene: 7. CDR3 length: 16 amino acids. CDR3 sequence reads: CSVWTSGREGPDTQYF. CDR3 sequence (DNA): TGCAGCGTTTGGACTAGCGGGAGGGAGGGACCAGATACGCAGTATTTT.

This rearrangement joins TRBV14 to TRBJ1-1; 10 nucleotides align to TRBD1. Germline loops: CDR1 SGHDN, CDR2 FVKESK. The CDR3 is made up of 14 amino acids. The V gene end was trimmed by 5 bases and the J gene end by 4 bases; junction bases not matched to a gene: 4. The CDR3 DNA is TGTGCCAGCAGCTTTCGACAGGGGGCCACTGAAGCTTTCTTT. This gives the protein CASSFRQGATEAFF.

This clonotype showed up many times. This chain links TRBV9 with TRBJ1-2; tentative D call: TRBD1 (5 bases). V was pared by 0 bases and J by 7 bases, with 13 bases between. The CDR3 extends over 14 amino acids. Germline V lookup: CDR1 SGDLS, CDR2 YYNGEE. CDR3 in DNA: TGTGCCAGCAGCGTAGGCCCGGGAAGGGGTGGCTACACCTTC. Protein: CASSVGPGRGGYTF.

This clonotype was recorded a few times. V and J are TRBV5-1 and TRBJ2-2; maybe TRBD2 (5 bases). Trimming took off 0 bases at V and 2 bases at J, with 11 bases between the two ends. This CDR3 region has 16 residues. Per the germline V gene, CDR1 is SGHRS and CDR2 is YFSETQ. The CDR3 sequence is CASSLAGAENTGELFF. As DNA, the CDR3 is TGCGCCAGCAGCTTGGCCGGAGCGGAAAACACCGGGGAGCTGTTTTTT. The full variable domain, its missing parts supplied by reference TRBV5-1 and TRBJ2-2, is KAGVTQTPRYLIKTRGQQVTLSCSPISGHRSVSWYQQTPGQGLQFLFEYFSETQRNKGNFPGRFSGRQFSNSRSEMNVSTLELGDSALYLCASSLAGAENTGELFFGEGSRLTVL.

This clonotype was observed many times. The chain uses TRBV27 and TRBJ2-7; TRBD1 matches at 12 bases. In germline, CDR1 is MNHEY, CDR2 SMNVEV (reference sequence). CDR3 length: 14 residues. With 7 bases clipped from V and 6 bases from J, the junction kept 7 bases outside the gene matches. This CDR3 is CASNPGTGGVEQYF. The DNA for the CDR3 is TGTGCCAGCAACCCCGGGACAGGGGGCGTCGAGCAGTACTTC.

This clonotype was seen more than once but under ten times. This chain joins TRBV19 and TRBJ1-5; D possibly corresponds to TRBD1 (6 bases). This CDR3 is 16 amino acids long. Germline V CDR1 and CDR2: LNHDA, SQIVND (reference sequence). Trimming left V 5 bases short and J 2 bases short, with 16 bases between. The CDR3 spells CASSAVYRTGNQPQHF. CDR3 nucleotides: TGTGCCAGTAGTGCAGTGTACAGGACAGGCAATCAGCCCCAGCATTTT.

This clonotype appeared many times. V gene TRBV20-1 combines with J gene TRBJ1-1, with TRBD1 as a possible D gene (5 bases). Germline V CDR1 and CDR2: DFQATT, SNEGSKA (reference sequence). The CDR3 is made up of 15 amino acids. The V and J ends lost 0 bases and 6 bases respectively, with 17 bases between them. DNA of the CDR3: TGCAGTGCTAGAGATCAGGGTCAGGTTTGGGCTGAAGCTTTCTTT. Protein: CSARDQGQVWAEAFF.

This clonotype was seen only a few times. The chain links TRBV24-1 to TRBJ2-5; 7 bases match TRBD1. The CDR3 is 16 residues long. Germline CDR1 KGHDR, CDR2 SFDVKD. The V gene end was trimmed by 7 bases and the J gene end by 1 base; junction bases not matched to a gene: 11. CDR3 nucleotide sequence: TGTGCCACCAGAGCAGGGCGGACAGGCCCCCAAGAGACCCAGTACTTC. Its translation: CATRAGRTGPQETQYF.

This chain links TRBV12-3 or TRBV12-4 with TRBJ2-4; perhaps TRBD1 as D (5 bases). The CDR3 contains 15 residues. V lost 2 bases and J lost 2, with 10 bases in between. The CDR3 here is CASSLIQGTKNIQYF. The CDR3 DNA reads as TGTGCCAGCAGTTTAATCCAGGGTACCAAAAACATTCAGTACTTC.

This clonotype was seen at least ten times. The V gene is TRBV28, the J gene TRBJ2-1; 8 bases are shared with TRBD1. Germline CDR1 MDHEN, CDR2 SYDVKM. CDR3 size: 15 residues. J lost 4 bases, V lost 6 bases, and 8 bases had no gene match. The CDR3 region is CASSSGGEFYNEQFF. CDR3 coding DNA: TGTGCCAGCAGCTCAGGGGGCGAGTTTTACAATGAGCAGTTCTTC.

This clonotype was observed many times. The V and J genes are TRBV2 and TRBJ2-3; perhaps TRBD2 as D (5 bases). This CDR3 comprises 14 residues. V was pared by 6 bases and J by 6 bases, with 16 bases between. Germline lookup yields CDR1 SNHLY and CDR2 FYNNEI. CDR3 protein: CASSEDSARDTQYF. CDR3 in DNA: TGTGCCAGCAGCGAGGACTCCGCTAGGGATACGCAGTATTTT. The complete variable domain, with remaining parts taken from reference TRBV2 and TRBJ2-3, reads EPEVTQTPSHQVTQMGQEVILRCVPISNHLYFYWYRQILGQKVEFLVSFYNNEISEKSEIFDDQFSVERPDGSNFTLKIRSTKLEDSAMYFCASSEDSARDTQYFGPGTRLTVL.

This clonotype was detected many times. V usage is TRBV12-3 or TRBV12-4 and J usage is TRBJ2-7; the match to TRBD2 covers 10 bases. This CDR3 is built from 14 residues. The V segment lost 3 bases and the J segment 6 bases; nucleotides outside the gene matches: 5. CDR3 coding DNA: TGTGCCAGCAGTTTGCCAAGCGGGAGGGTCGAGCAGTACTTC. This translates into CASSLPSGRVEQYF.

In this sample, this clonotype turned up many times. As DNA, the CDR3 is TGTGCCAGCAGCCGCGGGCACGAGCAGTACTTC. Protein: CASSRGHEQYF. This chain connects TRBV7-2 to TRBJ2-7; D is possibly TRBD2 (5 bases). The germline CDR1 and CDR2 sequences are SGHTA and FQGNSA. The CDR3 totals 11 residues. V gave up 5 bases and J gave up 5 bases, with 7 bases separating them.

Turning to this clonotype: A read error may account for a junction end that differs from germline. The chain is built from TRBV28 and TRBJ2-1; D is ambiguous. The germline gives CDR1 MDHEN, CDR2 SYDVKM. This CDR3 contains 15 residues. The CDR3, as DNA: TGTGCCAGCATTTTAGGCAGTAGCTCCTACAATGAGCAGTTCTTC. It encodes CASILGSSSYNEQFF.

This clonotype was detected only a few times. The rearrangement links TRBV5-6 to TRBJ2-2; D gene uncertain. The CDR3 length is 14 residues. CDR1 is SGHDT and CDR2 is YYEEEE in the germline V gene. V was pared by 4 bases and J by 5 bases, with 12 bases between. CDR3: CASSTLYRTGELFF. CDR3 nucleotides: TGTGCCAGCAGCACGCTCTATAGGACCGGGGAGCTGTTTTTT.

This chain links TRBV10-3 with TRBJ1-2, with TRBD1 identical over 7 bases. The CDR3 has 15 residues. Germline V gene data show CDR1 as ENHRY and CDR2 as SYGVKD. The junction had 14 bases not matched to a gene; V was cut back by 6 bases and J by 7 bases. CDR3 protein: CAIRENDRVLGGYTF. In DNA, the CDR3 is TGTGCCATCAGAGAAAACGACAGGGTACTAGGTGGCTACACCTTC.

This clonotype came up many times. The chain combines TRBV6-1 with TRBJ2-2; 8 positions match TRBD1. After removal of 6 bases from V and 0 bases from J, the junction contained 3 bases not matched to a gene. Germline CDR1 is MNHNS and CDR2 is SASEGT. The CDR3 is 15 amino acids. CDR3 coding DNA: TGTGCCAGCAGCCGGGGACAGGCGAACACCGGGGAGCTGTTTTTT. This encodes CASSRGQANTGELFF.